The rows below give T cell receptor beta chains drawn from one sample of a study of T cell responses to AZD1222 COVID-19 vaccine. Repertoires were generated with immunoSEQ multiplex PCR, while TCRdb's copy carries only in-frame clones and drops some. This sample carries over 150,000 clones, approximately 95% of them seen once, and the ten largest clones take roughly 1%. The specimen comprised peripheral blood, sampled 28 days after the second dose of the MenACWY control vaccine. Receptors were obtained from an adult who received the MenACWY meningococcal vaccine as a control. CDR3s include the opening cysteine and the closing phenylalanine or tryptophan. A D gene is named only where the DNA matches it firmly. Not every row has a clone size; where given, it reads once, few, many or a size class.

clone_size j_call v_call d_call cdr3_nt cdr3_aa
- TRBJ2-1 TRBV3-1/TRBV3-2 TRBD2 TGTGCCAGCAGCCAGGGATTGAGCGGGGGGTTACCCGATGAGCAGTTCTTC CASSQGLSGGLPDEQFF
- TRBJ1-5 TRBV19 - TGTGCCAGTAGCGGGCCAGGCAATCAGCCCCAGCATTTT CASSGPGNQPQHF
- TRBJ2-2 TRBV5-1 - TGCGCCAGCAGCCGAACCACTAGCCCCGGGGAGCTGTTTTTT CASSRTTSPGELFF
once TRBJ1-2 TRBV28 - TGTGCCAGCACCGGCGGGGATATGTGGGGCTACACCTTC CASTGGDMWGYTF
- TRBJ1-2 TRBV10-2 - TGCGCCAGCAGTGATAACCTAGCTCGTGGCTACACCTTC CASSDNLARGYTF
- TRBJ1-4 TRBV9 - TGTGCCAGCAGCAATGGGGGTAATGAAAAACTGTTTTTT CASSNGGNEKLFF
- TRBJ1-1 TRBV18 - TGTGCCAGCTCACCCTTCCAGTTGAACACTGAAGCTTTCTTT CASSPFQLNTEAFF
- TRBJ2-7 TRBV13 TRBD1 TGTGCCAGCAGCACCAGACAGGGGGGGACGGCGCAGTACTTC CASSTRQGGTAQYF
- TRBJ2-7 TRBV10-2 TRBD2 TGCGCCAGCAGTGAAAGGACTAGCGGGGGGGCCCGGTACGAGCAGTACTTC CASSERTSGGARYEQYF
- TRBJ1-1 TRBV7-8 - TGTGCCAGCAGCTTAGAGGTCAGAGAGGGCACTGAAGCTTTCTTT CASSLEVREGTEAFF
- TRBJ1-2 TRBV15 - TGTGCCACCAGCAGGCGGGACACAGCTAACTATGGCTACACCTTC CATSRRDTANYGYTF
- TRBJ1-4 TRBV15 TRBD1 TGTGCCACCAGCAGAGGAATCACAGGGGCCCCCCGCGCTAATGAAAAACTGTTTTTT CATSRGITGAPRANEKLFF
- TRBJ1-5 TRBV19 TRBD1 TGTGCCAGTAGTATGGGGACAGGGGTTAGGCAGCCCCAGCATTTT CASSMGTGVRQPQHF
- TRBJ1-2 TRBV5-1 - TGCGCCAGCAGCTCAGGGGCGGGAGATGGCTACACCTTC CASSSGAGDGYTF
- TRBJ1-5 TRBV12-3/TRBV12-4 - TGTGCCAGCAGTTATGGACCCAATCAGCCCCAGCATTTT CASSYGPNQPQHF
once TRBJ2-5 TRBV7-2 - TGTGCCAGCAGCTTAAGTGGGACTTTGGAGACCCAGTACTTC CASSLSGTLETQYF
- TRBJ2-5 TRBV2 - TGTGCCAGCGGGGCCCAGGAGACCCAGTACTTC CASGAQETQYF
- TRBJ2-3 TRBV5-1 TRBD2 TGCGCCAGCAGCTTGGAGCGGGGTGGCACAGATACGCAGTATTTT CASSLERGGTDTQYF
- TRBJ1-2 TRBV5-6 - TGTGCCAGCAGCTTGGAAGGGGCATGGGGCTACACCTTC CASSLEGAWGYTF
- TRBJ1-3 TRBV3-1/TRBV3-2 - TGTGCCAGCAGCCAACGGGGGGCTGGAAACACCATATATTTT CASSQRGAGNTIYF
- TRBJ1-5 TRBV6-6 - TGTGCCAGCAGCCACACCCGGCCCGCGGGGCCCCAGCATTTT CASSHTRPAGPQHF
- TRBJ2-1 TRBV18 TRBD2 TGTGCCAGCTCACCACGGCTAGCGGGCAGCTACAATGAGCAGTTCTTC CASSPRLAGSYNEQFF
- TRBJ2-3 TRBV5-6 - TGTGCCAGCAGCTTGGATAGAGATACGCAGTATTTT CASSLDRDTQYF
- TRBJ1-1 TRBV2 - TGTGCCAGCAGTGATTCGACAGGTGAAGCTTTCTTT CASSDSTGEAFF
- TRBJ2-6 TRBV6-5 - TGTGCCAGCAGTTCCCCTGGGGCCAACGTCCTGACTTTC CASSSPGANVLTF
- TRBJ1-6 TRBV3-1/TRBV3-2 TRBD1 TGTGCCAGCAGCGGACAGGGAGTCTCACCCCTCCACTTT CASSGQGVSPLHF
few TRBJ1-2 TRBV6-5 - TGTGCCAGCAGTTCCCAGGGGATCGGCGGCTACACCTTC CASSSQGIGGYTF
- TRBJ2-7 TRBV15 TRBD1 TGTGCCACCAGCAGAGGGGACAGGAGCTTCTACGAGCAGTACTTC CATSRGDRSFYEQYF
- TRBJ2-1 TRBV6-2/TRBV6-3 - TGTGCCAGCAGACCTCACAGCAGCTCCTACAATGAGCAGTTCTTC CASRPHSSSYNEQFF